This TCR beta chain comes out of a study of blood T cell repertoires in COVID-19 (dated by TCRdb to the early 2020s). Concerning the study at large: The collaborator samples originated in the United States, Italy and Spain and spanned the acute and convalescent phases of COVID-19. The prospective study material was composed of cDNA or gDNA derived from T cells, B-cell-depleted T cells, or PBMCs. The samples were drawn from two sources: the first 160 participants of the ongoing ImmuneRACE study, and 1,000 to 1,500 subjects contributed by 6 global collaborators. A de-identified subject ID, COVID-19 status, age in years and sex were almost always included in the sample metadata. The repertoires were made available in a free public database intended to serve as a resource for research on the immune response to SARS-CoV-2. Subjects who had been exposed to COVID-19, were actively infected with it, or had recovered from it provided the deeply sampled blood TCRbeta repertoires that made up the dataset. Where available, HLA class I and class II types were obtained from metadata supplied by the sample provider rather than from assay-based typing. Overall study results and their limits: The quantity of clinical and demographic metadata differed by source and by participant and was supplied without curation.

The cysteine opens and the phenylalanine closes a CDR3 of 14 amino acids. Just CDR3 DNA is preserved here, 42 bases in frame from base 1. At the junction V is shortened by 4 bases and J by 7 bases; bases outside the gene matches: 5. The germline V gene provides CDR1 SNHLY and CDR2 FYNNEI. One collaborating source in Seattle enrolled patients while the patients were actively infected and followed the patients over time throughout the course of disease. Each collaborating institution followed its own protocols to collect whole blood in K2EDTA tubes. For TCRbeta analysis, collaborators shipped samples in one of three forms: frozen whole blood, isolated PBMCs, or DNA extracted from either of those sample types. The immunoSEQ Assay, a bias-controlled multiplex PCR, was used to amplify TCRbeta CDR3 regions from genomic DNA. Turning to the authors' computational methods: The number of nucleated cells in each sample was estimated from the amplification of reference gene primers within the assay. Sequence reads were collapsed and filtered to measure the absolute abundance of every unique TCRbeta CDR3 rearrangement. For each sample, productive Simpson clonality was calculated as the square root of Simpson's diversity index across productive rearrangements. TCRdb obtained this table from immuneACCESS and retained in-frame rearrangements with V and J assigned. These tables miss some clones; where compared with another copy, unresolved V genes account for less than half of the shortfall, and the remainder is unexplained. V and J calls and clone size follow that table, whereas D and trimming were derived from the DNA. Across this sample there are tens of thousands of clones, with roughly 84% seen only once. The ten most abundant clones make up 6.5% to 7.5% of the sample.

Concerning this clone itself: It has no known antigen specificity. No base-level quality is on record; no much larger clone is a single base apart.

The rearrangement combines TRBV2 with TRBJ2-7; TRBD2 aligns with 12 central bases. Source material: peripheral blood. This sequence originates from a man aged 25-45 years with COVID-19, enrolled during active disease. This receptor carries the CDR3 CASSGLAGVREQYF. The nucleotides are TGTGCCAGCAGTGGACTAGCGGGAGTTCGAGAGCAGTACTTC.